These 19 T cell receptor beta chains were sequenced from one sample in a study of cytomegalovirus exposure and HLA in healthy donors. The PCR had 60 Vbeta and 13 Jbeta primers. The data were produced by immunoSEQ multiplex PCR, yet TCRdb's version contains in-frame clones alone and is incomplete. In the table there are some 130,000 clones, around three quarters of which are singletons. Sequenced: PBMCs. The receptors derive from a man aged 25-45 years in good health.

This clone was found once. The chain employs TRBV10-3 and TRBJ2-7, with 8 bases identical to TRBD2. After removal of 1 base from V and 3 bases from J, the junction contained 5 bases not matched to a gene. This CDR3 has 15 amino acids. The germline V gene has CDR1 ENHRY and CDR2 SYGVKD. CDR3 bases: TGTGCCATCAGTGAGTGGCGGGAGGCCATCTACGAGCAGTACTTC. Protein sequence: CAISEWREAIYEQYF.

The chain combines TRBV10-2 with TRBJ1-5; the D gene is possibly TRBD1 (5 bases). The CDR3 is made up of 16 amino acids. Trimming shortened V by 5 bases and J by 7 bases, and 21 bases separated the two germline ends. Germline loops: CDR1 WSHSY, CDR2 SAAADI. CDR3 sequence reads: CASSSEVSGAGQPQHF. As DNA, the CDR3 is TGCGCCAGCAGTAGTGAGGTGAGTGGGGCCGGACAGCCCCAGCATTTT.

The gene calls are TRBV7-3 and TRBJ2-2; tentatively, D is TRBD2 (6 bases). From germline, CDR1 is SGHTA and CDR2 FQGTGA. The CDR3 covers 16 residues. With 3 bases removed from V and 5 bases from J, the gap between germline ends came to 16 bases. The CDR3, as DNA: TGTGCCAGCAGCTTCGAATCCGGGGGTCGTACCGGGGAGCTGTTTTTT. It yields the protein CASSFESGGRTGELFF.

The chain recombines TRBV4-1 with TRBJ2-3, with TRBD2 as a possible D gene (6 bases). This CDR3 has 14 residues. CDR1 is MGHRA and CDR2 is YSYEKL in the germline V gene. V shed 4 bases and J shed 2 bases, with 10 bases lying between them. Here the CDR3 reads CASSREDLTDTQYF. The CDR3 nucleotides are TGCGCCAGCAGCCGGGAGGATCTCACAGATACGCAGTATTTT.

The CDR3 sequence: CASSLMPQGMNTEAFF. DNA for the CDR3: TGTGCCAGCAGCTTAATGCCCCAGGGGATGAACACTGAAGCTTTCTTT. This rearrangement joins TRBV7-3 to TRBJ1-1, with D possibly TRBD1 on 6 matching bases. Trimming took off 1 base at V and 0 bases at J, with 12 bases between the two ends. The CDR3 length is 16 residues. Germline CDR1 SGHTA, CDR2 FQGTGA.

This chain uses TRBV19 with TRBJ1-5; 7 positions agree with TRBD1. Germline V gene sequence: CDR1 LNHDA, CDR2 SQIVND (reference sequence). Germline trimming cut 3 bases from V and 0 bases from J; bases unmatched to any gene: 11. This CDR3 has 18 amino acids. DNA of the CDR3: TGTGCCAGTAGTATCGACAGGGCCCCCGAGTATAGCAATCAGCCCCAGCATTTT. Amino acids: CASSIDRAPEYSNQPQHF.

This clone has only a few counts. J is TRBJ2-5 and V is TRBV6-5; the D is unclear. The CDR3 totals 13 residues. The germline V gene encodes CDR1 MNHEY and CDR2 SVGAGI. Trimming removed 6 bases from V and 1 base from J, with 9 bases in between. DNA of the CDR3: TGTGCCAGCAGACGAACTCGCCAAGAGACCCAGTACTTC. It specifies CASRRTRQETQYF.

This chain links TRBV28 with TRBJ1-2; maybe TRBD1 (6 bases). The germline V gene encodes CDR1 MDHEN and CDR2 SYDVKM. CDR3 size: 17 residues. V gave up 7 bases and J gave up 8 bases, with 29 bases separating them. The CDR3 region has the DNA TGTGCCAGCACCCCGCGGGGGGCGGGTTCCACCATAGGGGGCTACACCTTC. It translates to CASTPRGAGSTIGGYTF.

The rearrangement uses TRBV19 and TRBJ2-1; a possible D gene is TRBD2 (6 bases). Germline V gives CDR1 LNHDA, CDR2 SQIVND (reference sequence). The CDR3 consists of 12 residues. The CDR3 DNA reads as TGTGTCGGGCGGGGCGAATACAATGAGCAGTTCTTC. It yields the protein CVGRGEYNEQFF.

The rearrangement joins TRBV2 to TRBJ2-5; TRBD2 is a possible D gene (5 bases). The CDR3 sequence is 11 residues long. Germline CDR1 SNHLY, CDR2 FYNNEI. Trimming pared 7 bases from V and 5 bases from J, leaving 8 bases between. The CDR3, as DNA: TGTGCCAGCAAGGTAGCGGAGACCCAGTACTTC. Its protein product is CASKVAETQYF.

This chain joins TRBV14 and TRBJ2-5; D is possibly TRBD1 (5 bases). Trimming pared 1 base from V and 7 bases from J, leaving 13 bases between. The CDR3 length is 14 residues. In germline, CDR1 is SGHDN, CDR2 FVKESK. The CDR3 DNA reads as TGTGCCAGCAGCCAAGGGTCGACAGTAGGGACCCAGTACTTC. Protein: CASSQGSTVGTQYF.

As DNA, the CDR3 is TGTGCCAGCAGCCCAGGACAGGGGAGGAGCACTGAAGCTTTCTTT. As protein: CASSPGQGRSTEAFF. This sequence joins TRBV7-3 and TRBJ1-1; 9 bases align to TRBD1. The CDR3 is made up of 15 amino acids. The junction had 8 bases not matched to a gene; V was cut back by 5 bases and J by 4 bases. Germline CDR1 and CDR2: SGHTA and FQGTGA. Looking up the rest from reference TRBV7-3 and TRBJ1-1 gives the full variable domain: GAGVSQTPSNKVTEKGKYVELRCDPISGHTALYWYRQSLGQGPEFLIYFQGTGAADDSGLPNDRFFAVRPEGSVSTLKIQRTERGDSAVYLCASSPGQGRSTEAFFGQGTRLTVV.

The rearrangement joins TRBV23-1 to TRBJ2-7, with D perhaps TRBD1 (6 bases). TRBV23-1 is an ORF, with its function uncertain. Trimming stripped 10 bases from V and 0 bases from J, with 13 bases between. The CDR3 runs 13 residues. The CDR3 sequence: CATQQGCSYEQYF. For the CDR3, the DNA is TGCGCCACCCAACAGGGTTGCTCCTACGAGCAGTACTTC.

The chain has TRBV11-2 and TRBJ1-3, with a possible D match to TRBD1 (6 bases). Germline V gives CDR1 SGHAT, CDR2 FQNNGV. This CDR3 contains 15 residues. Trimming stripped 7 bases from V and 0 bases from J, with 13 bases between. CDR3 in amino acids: CASKRGSTSGNTIYF. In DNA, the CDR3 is TGTGCCAGCAAGAGGGGGTCAACCTCTGGAAACACCATATATTTT.

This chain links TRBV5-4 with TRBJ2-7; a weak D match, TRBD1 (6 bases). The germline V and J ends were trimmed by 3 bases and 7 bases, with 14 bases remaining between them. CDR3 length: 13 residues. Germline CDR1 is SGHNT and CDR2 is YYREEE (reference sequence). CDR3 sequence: CASSYYSGEEQYF. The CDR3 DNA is TGTGCCAGCAGCTACTATTCAGGGGAAGAGCAGTACTTC.

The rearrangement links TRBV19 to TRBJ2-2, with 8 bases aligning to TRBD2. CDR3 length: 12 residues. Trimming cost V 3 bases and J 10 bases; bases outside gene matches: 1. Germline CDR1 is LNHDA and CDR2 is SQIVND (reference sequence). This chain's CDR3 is CASSIGGEELFF. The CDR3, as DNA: TGTGCCAGTAGTATCGGGGGGGAGGAGCTGTTTTTT.

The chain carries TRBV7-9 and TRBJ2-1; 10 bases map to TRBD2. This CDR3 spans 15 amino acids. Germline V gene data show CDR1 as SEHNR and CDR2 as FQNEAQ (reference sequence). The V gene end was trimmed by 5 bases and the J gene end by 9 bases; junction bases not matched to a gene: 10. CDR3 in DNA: TGTGCCAGCAGCCCCATCGGACTAGCGGCGACTGAGCAGTTCTTC. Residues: CASSPIGLAATEQFF.

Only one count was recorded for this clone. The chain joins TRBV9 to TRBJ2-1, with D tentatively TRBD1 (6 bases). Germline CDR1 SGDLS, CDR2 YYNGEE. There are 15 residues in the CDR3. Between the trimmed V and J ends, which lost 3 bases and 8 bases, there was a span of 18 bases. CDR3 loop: CASSARPQGFDEQFF. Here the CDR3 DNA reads TGTGCCAGCAGCGCCCGCCCACAGGGATTCGATGAGCAGTTCTTC.

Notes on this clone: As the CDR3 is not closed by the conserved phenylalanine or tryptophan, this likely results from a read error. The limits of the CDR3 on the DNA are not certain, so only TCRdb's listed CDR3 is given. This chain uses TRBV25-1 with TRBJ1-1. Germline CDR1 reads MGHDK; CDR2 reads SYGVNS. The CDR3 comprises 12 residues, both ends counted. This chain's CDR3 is CASSDPPDGSLG.